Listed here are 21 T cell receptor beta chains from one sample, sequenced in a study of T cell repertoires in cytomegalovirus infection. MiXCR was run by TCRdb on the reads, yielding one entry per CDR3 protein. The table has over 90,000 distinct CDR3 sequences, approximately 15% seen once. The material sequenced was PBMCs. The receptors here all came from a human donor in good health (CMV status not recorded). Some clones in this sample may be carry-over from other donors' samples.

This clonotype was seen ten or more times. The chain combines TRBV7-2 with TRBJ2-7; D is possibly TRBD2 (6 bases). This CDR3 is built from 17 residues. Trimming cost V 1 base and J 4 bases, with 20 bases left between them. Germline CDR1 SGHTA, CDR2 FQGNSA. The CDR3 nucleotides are TGTGCCAGCAGCTTAGTACCGTCCAGGATCGGGGGTTACGAGCAGTACTTC. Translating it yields CASSLVPSRIGGYEQYF. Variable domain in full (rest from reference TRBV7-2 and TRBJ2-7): GAGVSQSPSNKVTEKGKDVELRCDPISGHTALYWYRQSLGQGLEFLIYFQGNSAPDKSGLPSDRFSAERTGGSVSTLTIQRTQQEDSAVYLCASSLVPSRIGGYEQYFGPGTRLTVT.

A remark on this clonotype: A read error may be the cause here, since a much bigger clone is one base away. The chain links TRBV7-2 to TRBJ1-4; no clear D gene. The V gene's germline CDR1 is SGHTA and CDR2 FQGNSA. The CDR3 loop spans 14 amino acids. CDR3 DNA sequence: TGTGACAGCAGCTTATTCGGGGTTAATGAAAAACTGTTTTTT. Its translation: CDSSLFGVNEKLFF.

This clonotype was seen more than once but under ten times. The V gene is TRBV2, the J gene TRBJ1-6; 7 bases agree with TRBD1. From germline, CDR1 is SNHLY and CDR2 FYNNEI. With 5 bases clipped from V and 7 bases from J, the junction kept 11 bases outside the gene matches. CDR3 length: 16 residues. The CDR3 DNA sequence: TGTGCCAGCAGTTTTCAGGGGGATGCGAGGAATTCACCCCTCCACTTT. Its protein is CASSFQGDARNSPLHF.

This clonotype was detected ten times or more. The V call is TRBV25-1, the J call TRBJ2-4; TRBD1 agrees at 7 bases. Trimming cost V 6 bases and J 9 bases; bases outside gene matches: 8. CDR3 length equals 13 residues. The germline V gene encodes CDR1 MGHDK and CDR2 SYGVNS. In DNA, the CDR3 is TGTGCCAGCAGGGGCCGACAGGGACCCATTCAGTACTTC. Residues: CASRGRQGPIQYF. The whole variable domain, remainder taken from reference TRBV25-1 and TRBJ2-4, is EADIYQTPRYLVIGTGKKITLECSQTMGHDKMYWYQQDPGMELHLIHYSYGVNSTEKGDLSSESTVSRIRTEHFPLTLESARPSHTSQYLCASRGRQGPIQYFGAGTRLSVL.

Here the CDR3 reads CASSLKLAGRYEQYF. Written as DNA, the CDR3 is TGTGCCAGCAGCTTAAAACTAGCGGGGAGATACGAGCAGTACTTC. The V and J genes are TRBV11-2 and TRBJ2-7, with TRBD2 identical over 10 bases. V was clipped by 2 bases and J by 4 bases; unmatched bases: 5. The CDR3 spans 15 residues. Germline lookup yields CDR1 SGHAT and CDR2 FQNNGV.

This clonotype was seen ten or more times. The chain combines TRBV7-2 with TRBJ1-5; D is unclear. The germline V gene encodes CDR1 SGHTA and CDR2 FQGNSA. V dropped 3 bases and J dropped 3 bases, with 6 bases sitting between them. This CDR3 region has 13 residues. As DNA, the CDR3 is TGTGCCAGCAGCTTGGTCAACAATCAGCCCCAGCATTTT. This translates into CASSLVNNQPQHF.

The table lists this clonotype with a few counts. In DNA, the CDR3 is TGTGCCAGCAGTTTATTCAGGGGATACGAGCAGTACTTC. This translates into CASSLFRGYEQYF. This chain uses TRBV28 with TRBJ2-7; D perhaps matches TRBD1 (6 bases). This CDR3 is 13 amino acids long. In germline, CDR1 is MDHEN, CDR2 SYDVKM. The ends were cut back, 1 base at V and 4 bases at J, with 8 bases in the middle.

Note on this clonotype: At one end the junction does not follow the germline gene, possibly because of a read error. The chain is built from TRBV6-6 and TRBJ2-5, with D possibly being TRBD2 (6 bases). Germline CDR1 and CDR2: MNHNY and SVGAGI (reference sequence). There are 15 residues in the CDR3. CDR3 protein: CTSNVRGSYQETQYF. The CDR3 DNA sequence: TGTACCAGCAACGTCCGGGGGTCGTACCAAGAGACCCAGTACTTC.

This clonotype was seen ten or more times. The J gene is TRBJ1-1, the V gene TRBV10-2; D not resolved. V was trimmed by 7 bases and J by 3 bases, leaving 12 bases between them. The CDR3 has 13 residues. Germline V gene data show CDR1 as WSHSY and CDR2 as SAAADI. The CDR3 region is CASKKQVDTEAFF. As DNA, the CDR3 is TGCGCCAGCAAAAAGCAGGTAGACACTGAAGCTTTCTTT.

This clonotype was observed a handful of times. The CDR3 sequence: CSASRGDYTF. The CDR3 DNA reads TGCAGTGCTAGTAGAGGGGACTACACCTTC. This chain joins TRBV20-1 and TRBJ1-2, with D possibly TRBD1 on 5 matching bases. V shed 3 bases and J shed 10 bases, with 9 bases lying between them. This CDR3 contains 10 residues. In germline, CDR1 is DFQATT, CDR2 SNEGSKA (reference sequence).

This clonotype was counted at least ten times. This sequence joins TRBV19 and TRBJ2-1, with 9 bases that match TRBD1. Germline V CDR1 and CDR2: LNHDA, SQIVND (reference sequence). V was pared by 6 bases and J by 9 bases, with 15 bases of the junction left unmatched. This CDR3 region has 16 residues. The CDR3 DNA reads TGTGCCAGTAGCGATATAATGGACAGGGGAGAACTTGAGCAGTTCTTC. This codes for CASSDIMDRGELEQFF.

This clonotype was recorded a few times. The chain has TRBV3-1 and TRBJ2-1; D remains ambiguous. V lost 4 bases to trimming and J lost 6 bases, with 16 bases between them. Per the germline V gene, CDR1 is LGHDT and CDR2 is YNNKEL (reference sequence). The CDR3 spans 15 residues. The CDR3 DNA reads TGTGCCAGCAGCCCACCCGTAGGATTTCGCAATGAGCAGTTCTTC. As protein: CASSPPVGFRNEQFF.

In DNA form, the CDR3 reads TGTGCCACCAGCATTGCAGGAATCAAGGATACGCAGTATTTT. This sequence encodes CATSIAGIKDTQYF. This chain joins TRBV15 and TRBJ2-3; D uncertain. This CDR3 has 14 amino acids. The V gene's germline CDR1 is LNHNV and CDR2 YYDKDF (reference sequence). The V and J ends lost 4 bases and 6 bases respectively, with 14 bases between them.

For the CDR3, the DNA is TGTGCCAGCAGGTTAGCCGGGACTGACAGCAATCAGCCCCAGCATTTT. It is translated as CASRLAGTDSNQPQHF. The chain is built from TRBV28 and TRBJ1-5, with a tentative D call TRBD1 (5 bases). The V end was cut by 6 bases, the J end by 1 base, with 16 bases between. The CDR3 is made up of 16 amino acids. Germline V gene sequence: CDR1 MDHEN, CDR2 SYDVKM.

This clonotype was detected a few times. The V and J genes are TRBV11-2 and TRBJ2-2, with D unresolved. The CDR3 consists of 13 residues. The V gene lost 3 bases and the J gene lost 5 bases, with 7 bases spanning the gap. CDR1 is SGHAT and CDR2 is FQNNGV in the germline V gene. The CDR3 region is CASSFPWTGELFF. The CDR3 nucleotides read TGTGCCAGCAGCTTCCCCTGGACCGGGGAGCTGTTTTTT.

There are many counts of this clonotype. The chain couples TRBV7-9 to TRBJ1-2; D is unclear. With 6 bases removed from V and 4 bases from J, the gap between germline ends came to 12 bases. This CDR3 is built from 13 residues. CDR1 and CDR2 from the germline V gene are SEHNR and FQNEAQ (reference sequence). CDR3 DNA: TGTGCCAGCAGTTCAACTGGGTTCTATGGCTACACCTTC. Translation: CASSSTGFYGYTF.

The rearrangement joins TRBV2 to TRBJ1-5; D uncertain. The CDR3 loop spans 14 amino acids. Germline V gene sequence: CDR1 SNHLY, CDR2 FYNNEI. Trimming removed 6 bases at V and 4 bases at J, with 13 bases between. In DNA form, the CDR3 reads TGTGCCAGCAGCGAAACGGACGGGAATCAGCCCCAGCATTTT. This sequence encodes CASSETDGNQPQHF.

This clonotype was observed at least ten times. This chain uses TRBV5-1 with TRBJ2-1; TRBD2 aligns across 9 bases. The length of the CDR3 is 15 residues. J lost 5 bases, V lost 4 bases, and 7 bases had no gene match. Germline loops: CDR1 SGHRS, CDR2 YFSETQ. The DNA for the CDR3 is TGCGCCAGCAGCGCCTCAGCGGGGGGTCACAATGAGCAGTTCTTC. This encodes CASSASAGGHNEQFF.

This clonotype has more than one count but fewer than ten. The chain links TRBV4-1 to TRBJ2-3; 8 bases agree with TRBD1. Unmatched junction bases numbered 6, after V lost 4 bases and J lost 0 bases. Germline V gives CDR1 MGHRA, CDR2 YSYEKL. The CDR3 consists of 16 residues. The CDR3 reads CASSLQGVFSTDTQYF. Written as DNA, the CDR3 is TGCGCCAGCAGCCTACAGGGGGTATTTAGCACAGATACGCAGTATTTT.

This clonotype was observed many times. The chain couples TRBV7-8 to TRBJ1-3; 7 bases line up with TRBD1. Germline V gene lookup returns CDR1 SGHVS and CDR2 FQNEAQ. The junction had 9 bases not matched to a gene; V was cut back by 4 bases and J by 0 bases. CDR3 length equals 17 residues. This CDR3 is CASSSRTGWSSGNTIYF. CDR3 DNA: TGTGCCAGCAGCTCTCGGACAGGTTGGAGCTCTGGAAACACCATATATTTT. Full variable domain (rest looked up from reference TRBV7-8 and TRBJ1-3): GAGVSQSPRYKVAKRGQDVALRCDPISGHVSLFWYQQALGQGPEFLTYFQNEAQLDKSGLPSDRFFAERPEGSVSTLKIQRTQQEDSAVYLCASSSRTGWSSGNTIYFGEGSWLTVV.

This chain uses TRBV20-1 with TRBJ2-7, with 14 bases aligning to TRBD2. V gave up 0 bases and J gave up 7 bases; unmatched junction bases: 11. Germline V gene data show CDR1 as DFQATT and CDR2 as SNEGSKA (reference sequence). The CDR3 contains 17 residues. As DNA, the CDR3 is TGCAGTGCTAGAGATCCCGGACTAGCGGGGGGCGTTGAAGAGCAGTACTTC. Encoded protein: CSARDPGLAGGVEEQYF.